This TCR beta chain was captured by sequencing in a study of monozygotic twins with inflammatory bowel disease. Broader study findings: There was no support for any single strong signal or clonotype associated with IBD.

Comment on this clonotype: No antigen is known for it.

With about 17 and 10 cycles respectively, two nested PCRs were carried out on TCRalpha and TCRbeta cDNA. TCRdb reprocessed the 5' RACE reads; each CDR3 protein has one entry and no DNA is given. This repertoire includes nearly 45,000 distinct CDR3 sequences. This CDR3 is 13 amino acids long. The specimen was blood. The chain joins TRBV12-3 or TRBV12-4 to TRBJ1-2. The clonotype comes from a human donor with ulcerative colitis or Crohn's disease, or a healthy co-twin of an affected twin (not recorded which). CDR3 loop: CASSPTESYGYTF.